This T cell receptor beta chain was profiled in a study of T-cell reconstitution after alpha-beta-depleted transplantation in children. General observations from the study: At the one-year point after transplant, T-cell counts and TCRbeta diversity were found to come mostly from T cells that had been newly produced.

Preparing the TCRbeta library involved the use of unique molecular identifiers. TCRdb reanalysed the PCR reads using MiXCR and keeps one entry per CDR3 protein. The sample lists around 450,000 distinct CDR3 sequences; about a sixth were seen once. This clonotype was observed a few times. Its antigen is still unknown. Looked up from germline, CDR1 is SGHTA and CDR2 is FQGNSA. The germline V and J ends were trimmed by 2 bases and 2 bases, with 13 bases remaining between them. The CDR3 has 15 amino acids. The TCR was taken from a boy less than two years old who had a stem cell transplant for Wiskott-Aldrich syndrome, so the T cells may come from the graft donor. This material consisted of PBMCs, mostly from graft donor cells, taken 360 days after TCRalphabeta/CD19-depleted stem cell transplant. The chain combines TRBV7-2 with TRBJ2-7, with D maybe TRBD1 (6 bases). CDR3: CASSLHSTGPYEQYF. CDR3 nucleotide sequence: TGTGCCAGCAGCTTACATTCGACAGGACCCTACGAGCAGTACTTC.